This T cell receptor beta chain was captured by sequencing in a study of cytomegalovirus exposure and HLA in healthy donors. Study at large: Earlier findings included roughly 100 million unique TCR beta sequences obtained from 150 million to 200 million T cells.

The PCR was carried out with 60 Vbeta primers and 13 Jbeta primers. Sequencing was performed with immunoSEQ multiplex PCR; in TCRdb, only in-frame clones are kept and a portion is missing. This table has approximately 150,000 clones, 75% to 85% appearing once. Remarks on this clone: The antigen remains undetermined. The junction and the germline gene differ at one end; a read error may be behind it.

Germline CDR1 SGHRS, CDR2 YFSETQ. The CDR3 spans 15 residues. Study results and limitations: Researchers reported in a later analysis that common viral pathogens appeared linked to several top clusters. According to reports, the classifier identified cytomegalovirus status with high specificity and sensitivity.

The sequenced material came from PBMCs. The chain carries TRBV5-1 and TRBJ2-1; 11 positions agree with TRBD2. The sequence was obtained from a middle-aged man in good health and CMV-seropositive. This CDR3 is CASSSTSGKYNEQFF. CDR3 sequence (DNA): TGCGCCAGCAGCTCGACTAGCGGGAAATACAACGAGCAGTTCTTC.